Shown below are 8 T cell receptor beta chains from a single sample sequenced in a study of shared clonotypes between healthy human individuals. CD8 cells classed as naive were CD45RO-negative and positively selected for CCR7, excluding terminally differentiated effector memory CD45RA+ cells. Profiled with immunoSEQ multiplex PCR; TCRdb holds only in-frame clones, not every one. The sample lists some 2,000,000 clones, approximately 94% occurring once. The material sequenced was naive CD8+ T cells sorted from blood. The receptors derive from a young man in good health.

This clone showed up just once. This sample includes further DNA sequences coding for the same CDR3. This rearrangement joins TRBV6-5 to TRBJ2-5; D is unclear. Germline V gives CDR1 MNHEY, CDR2 SVGAGI. The CDR3 loop spans 14 amino acids. V lost 3 bases and J lost 0, with 8 bases in between. This chain's CDR3 is CASSYFQDQETQYF. The CDR3 region has the DNA TGTGCCAGCAGTTATTTCCAGGACCAAGAGACCCAGTACTTC.

The V call is TRBV11-2, the J call TRBJ1-5, with D perhaps matching TRBD1 (6 bases). Germline V gives CDR1 SGHAT, CDR2 FQNNGV. The CDR3 is made up of 13 amino acids. V lost 1 base and J 16 bases, leaving 17 bases between the germline ends. CDR3 sequence (DNA): TGTGCCAGCAGCTTAGTTGGGGCAGGGGACATACATTTT. Its translation: CASSLVGAGDIHF.

V and J are TRBV11-1 and TRBJ2-2; maybe TRBD2 (6 bases). The CDR3 is made up of 15 amino acids. Germline CDR1 is SGHAT and CDR2 is FQDESV (reference sequence). V lost 2 bases and J 2 bases, leaving 9 bases between the germline ends. The CDR3: CASSLMEGNTGELFF. The CDR3, as DNA: TGTGCCAGCAGCTTAATGGAGGGAAACACCGGGGAGCTGTTTTTT.

The table lists this clone with a count of one. CDR3 sequence reads: CAISDPPSGQGEETQYF. The CDR3 DNA reads TGTGCCATCAGTGACCCACCCTCGGGACAGGGGGAGGAGACCCAGTACTTC. V is TRBV10-3 and J is TRBJ2-5; TRBD1 aligns across 11 bases. Germline assignment: CDR1 ENHRY and CDR2 SYGVKD. V shed 3 bases and J 5 bases; nucleotides not matched to a gene: 11. This CDR3 contains 17 residues.

V gene TRBV7-9 combines with J gene TRBJ2-1; weak D call: TRBD1 (5 bases). V gave up 1 base and J gave up 5 bases, with 12 bases separating them. Germline-derived CDR1 and CDR2 are SEHNR and FQNEAQ (reference sequence). This CDR3 has 15 amino acids. CDR3 sequence (DNA): TGTGCCAGCAGCTTAGGCTCAGGGAATCACAATGAGCAGTTCTTC. Amino acid sequence: CASSLGSGNHNEQFF.

The chain is built from TRBV30 and TRBJ2-3, with 10 positions matching TRBD2. CDR1 GTSNPN and CDR2 SVGIG come from the germline V gene (reference sequence). Trimming took 1 base from V and 1 from J; bases not matched to a gene: 8. The CDR3 is 17 residues long. In DNA form, the CDR3 reads TGTGCCTGGAGTGGGACTAGCGGTCCCTCTGGCACAGATACGCAGTATTTT. Its translation: CAWSGTSGPSGTDTQYF.

The chain employs TRBV9 and TRBJ2-1, with no clear D. Trimming removed 3 bases from V and 10 bases from J, with 11 bases in between. Germline CDR1 is SGDLS and CDR2 is YYNGEE. The CDR3 runs 12 residues. CDR3 coding DNA: TGTGCCAGCAGCGGATTGAGGCACGAGCAGTTCTTC. Its protein product is CASSGLRHEQFF.

This clone was counted a few times. The J gene is TRBJ1-1, the V gene TRBV6-5; tentatively, D is TRBD1 (5 bases). The CDR3 has 14 residues. The V end lost 6 bases, the J end lost 3 bases, and 14 bases lay between the germline ends. Per the germline V gene, CDR1 is MNHEY and CDR2 is SVGAGI. The CDR3 loop is CASSYVDSYTEAFF. CDR3 bases: TGTGCCAGCAGCTACGTAGACAGTTACACTGAAGCTTTCTTT.